The 14 T cell receptor beta chains presented below share a single source sample, sequenced in a study of cytomegalovirus exposure and HLA in healthy donors. Generated by immunoSEQ multiplex PCR, the TCRdb table keeps only in-frame clones and is missing some. The sample yields roughly 140,000 clones, roughly nine tenths seen once. Sequences were obtained from PBMCs. The source is a woman under 30 in good health and CMV-seropositive.

This clone has just one count. V gene TRBV7-2 combines with J gene TRBJ2-7; D possibly corresponds to TRBD2 (5 bases). Trimming shortened V by 5 bases and J by 2 bases, and 13 bases separated the two germline ends. CDR1 SGHTA and CDR2 FQGNSA come from the germline V gene. CDR3 length: 14 amino acids. CDR3 amino acids: CASSPQSGAYEQYF. CDR3 nucleotide sequence: TGTGCCAGCAGCCCCCAATCCGGGGCCTACGAGCAGTACTTC.

This chain connects TRBV28 to TRBJ2-7; maybe TRBD1 (5 bases). V lost 7 bases to trimming and J lost 2 bases, with 12 bases between them. The CDR3 contains 13 residues. Germline V CDR1 and CDR2: MDHEN, SYDVKM. In nucleotides, the CDR3 is TGTGCCAGCAAAGAATCAGGGACCTACGAGCAGTACTTC. Amino acids: CASKESGTYEQYF.

In its sample, this clone was seen a few times. This chain uses TRBV15 with TRBJ1-2; TRBD1 matches at 9 bases. The CDR3 contains 15 residues. V shed 5 bases and J 6 bases; nucleotides not matched to a gene: 10. The germline CDR1 and CDR2 sequences are LNHNV and YYDKDF (reference sequence). The CDR3 spells CATSWTQGASDGYTF. As DNA, the CDR3 is TGTGCCACCAGCTGGACACAGGGGGCGTCCGATGGCTACACCTTC. The entire variable domain, with the rest obtained from reference TRBV15 and TRBJ1-2, is as follows: DAMVIQNPRYQVTQFGKPVTLSCSQTLNHNVMYWYQQKSSQAPKLLFHYYDKDFNNEADTPDNFQSRRPNTSFCFLDIRSPGLGDTAMYLCATSWTQGASDGYTFGSGTRLTVV.

The chain joins TRBV28 to TRBJ1-1, with no clear D. Per germline, CDR1 MDHEN and CDR2 SYDVKM. This CDR3 region has 12 residues. V lost 5 bases to trimming and J lost 8 bases, with 12 bases between them. This CDR3 reads CASSVWEAEAFF. CDR3 coding DNA: TGTGCCAGCAGTGTCTGGGAGGCAGAAGCTTTCTTT.

The chain uses TRBV7-8 and TRBJ2-5; 9 nucleotides line up with TRBD1. The CDR3 runs to 16 residues. The germline gives CDR1 SGHVS, CDR2 FQNEAQ. V dropped 3 bases and J dropped 5; count of bases not matched to a gene: 10. CDR3 nucleotide sequence: TGTGCCAGCAGCTTCTTGGGGACAGGGTTAAGGGAGACCCAGTACTTC. It yields the protein CASSFLGTGLRETQYF.

As DNA, the CDR3 is TGCGCCAGCAGCCCAGGGGGAGTAGACACTGAAGCTTTCTTT. It specifies CASSPGGVDTEAFF. The chain uses TRBV5-1 and TRBJ1-1; TRBD1 matches 7 bases. This CDR3 spans 14 amino acids. V was pared by 4 bases and J by 3 bases, with 6 bases of the junction left unmatched. Germline V gene sequence: CDR1 SGHRS, CDR2 YFSETQ.

This clone was seen many times. The rearrangement joins TRBV27 to TRBJ1-1, with D possibly matching TRBD1 (5 bases). The CDR3 contains 14 residues. V was clipped by 6 bases and J by 0 bases, with 11 bases between them. CDR1 is MNHEY and CDR2 is SMNVEV in the germline V gene (reference sequence). CDR3 nucleotide sequence: TGTGCCAGCAGATCAACAGGTCTGAACACTGAAGCTTTCTTT. It translates to CASRSTGLNTEAFF.

This chain joins TRBV4-3 and TRBJ2-3, with 8 bases identical to TRBD2. Losses at the gene ends were 1 base for V and 0 bases for J; bases not matched to a gene: 6. The CDR3 is 17 residues long. CDR1 is LGHNA and CDR2 is YSLEER in the germline V gene. DNA for the CDR3: TGCGCCAGCAGCCAAGCATTGACTAGCGAAAGCACAGATACGCAGTATTTT. This gives the protein CASSQALTSESTDTQYF.

The CDR3 is CASSPRVPGEQFF. For the CDR3, the DNA is TGTGCCAGCTCACCACGGGTCCCAGGGGAGCAGTTCTTC. The chain joins TRBV18 to TRBJ2-1; perhaps TRBD1 as D (5 bases). Germline values: CDR1 KGHSH, CDR2 LQKENI. CDR3 size: 13 residues. V was trimmed by 1 base and J by 10 bases, leaving 11 bases between them.

The CDR3 DNA reads TGTGCCAGCAGCTTTTATGGCGGGGATATCTCCTACGAGCAGTACTTC. Its translation is CASSFYGGDISYEQYF. The chain combines TRBV11-3 with TRBJ2-7, with D possibly matching TRBD2 (6 bases). The CDR3 spans 16 residues. The germline V gene encodes CDR1 SGHNT and CDR2 YENEEA. The V and J ends lost 3 bases and 0 bases respectively, with 15 bases between them.

This clone has just one count. The CDR3 DNA is TGTGCCTGGAGGTCAGTCCCTGGAAACACCATATATTTT. Translated: CAWRSVPGNTIYF. V and J are TRBV30 and TRBJ1-3; D not certain. This CDR3 region has 13 residues. Looked up from germline, CDR1 is GTSNPN and CDR2 is SVGIG (reference sequence). The V and J ends lost 3 bases and 2 bases respectively, with 8 bases between them. Combining the CDR3 with reference TRBV30 and TRBJ1-3 gives the whole variable domain SQTIHQWPATLVQPVGSPLSLECTVEGTSNPNLYWYRQAAGRGLQLLFYSVGIGQISSEVPQNLSASRPQDRQFILSSKKLLLSDSGFYLCAWRSVPGNTIYFGEGSWLTVV.

This clone appeared a single time. The rearrangement uses TRBV27 and TRBJ2-6; 7 bases match TRBD2. CDR1 and CDR2 (germline): MNHEY, SMNVEV (reference sequence). This CDR3 comprises 15 residues. Losses at the gene ends were 3 bases for V and 4 bases for J; bases not matched to a gene: 3. The chain's CDR3 is CASSFVGRGANVLTF. For the CDR3, the DNA is TGTGCCAGCAGTTTCGTCGGGAGGGGGGCCAACGTCCTGACTTTC.

This chain links TRBV28 with TRBJ1-1; D is perhaps TRBD1 (5 bases). V lost 7 bases, J lost 0 bases, and 9 bases lay in between. The CDR3 is 13 residues long. Germline V gene data show CDR1 as MDHEN and CDR2 as SYDVKM. The CDR3 sequence: CASISGMNTEAFF. The CDR3 bases are TGTGCCAGCATTTCAGGGATGAACACTGAAGCTTTCTTT. Looking up the rest from reference TRBV28 and TRBJ1-1 gives the full variable domain: DVKVTQSSRYLVKRTGEKVFLECVQDMDHENMFWYRQDPGLGLRLIYFSYDVKMKEKGDIPEGYSVSREKKERFSLILESASTNQTSMYLCASISGMNTEAFFGQGTRLTVV.

The chain employs TRBV4-2 and TRBJ2-3; 8 bases line up with TRBD1. V dropped 1 base and J dropped 1; count of bases not matched to a gene: 10. CDR3 length equals 18 residues. Per the germline V gene, CDR1 is LGHNA and CDR2 is YNFKEQ. The CDR3 here is CASSQGGTGGIRTDTQYF. In nucleotides, the CDR3 is TGTGCCAGCAGCCAAGGGGGCACAGGGGGGATTCGCACAGATACGCAGTATTTT.